Shown below are 30 T cell receptor beta chains from a single sample sequenced in a study of T-cell reconstitution after alpha-beta-depleted transplantation in children. Unique molecular identifiers were used to barcode this TCRbeta library. TCRdb processed the PCR reads anew with MiXCR; each CDR3 protein has one entry. Of some 500,000 distinct CDR3 sequences listed, 30% to 35% are singletons. The sample here was PBMCs from the stem cell graft donor, taken from the stem cell graft. The receptors were sampled from a human donor who donated a stem cell graft to a child with aplastic anemia.

The chain is built from TRBV18 and TRBJ2-3; 9 bases agree with TRBD1. V gave up 2 bases and J gave up 1 base; unmatched junction bases: 7. Germline CDR1 is KGHSH and CDR2 is LQKENI. The CDR3 contains 17 residues. CDR3 coding DNA: TGTGCCAGCTCACCAGAGGGACAGGGTTCGCGCACAGATACGCAGTATTTT. Its translation: CASSPEGQGSRTDTQYF.

This chain connects TRBV28 to TRBJ1-1; D is perhaps TRBD1 (6 bases). V lost 2 bases to trimming and J lost 1 base, with 11 bases between them. CDR3 length: 15 residues. The germline V gene encodes CDR1 MDHEN and CDR2 SYDVKM. The CDR3 sequence: CASSLRGAGNTEAFF. The CDR3 region has the DNA TGTGCCAGCAGTTTACGGGGGGCGGGGAACACTGAAGCTTTCTTT.

CDR3 residues: CAISESASGSSYEQYV. DNA for the CDR3: TGTGCCATCAGTGAGTCGGCTAGCGGGAGCTCCTACGAGCAGTACGTC. The chain carries TRBV10-3 and TRBJ2-7, with 10 bases identical to TRBD2. V was clipped by 0 bases and J by 0 bases; unmatched bases: 2. Germline loops: CDR1 ENHRY, CDR2 SYGVKD. This CDR3 region has 16 residues.

The chain is built from TRBV12-3 or TRBV12-4 and TRBJ1-1; D remains unclear. CDR3 length: 14 residues. V was trimmed by 9 bases and J by 1 base, leaving 15 bases between them. CDR3 nucleotide sequence: TGTGCCAGTATGGGGATAGCGCCGAACACTGAAGCTTTCTTT. Translated: CASMGIAPNTEAFF.

V gene TRBV29-1 combines with J gene TRBJ1-1; 8 bases agree with TRBD1. Trimming cost V 3 bases and J 0 bases; bases outside gene matches: 3. Germline values: CDR1 SQVTM, CDR2 ANQGSEA. CDR3 length: 14 residues. The CDR3 DNA reads TGCAGCGTTGACAGGACAGGGCTGAACACTGAAGCTTTCTTT. It translates to CSVDRTGLNTEAFF. The whole variable domain, remainder taken from reference TRBV29-1 and TRBJ1-1, is SAVISQKPSRDICQRGTSLTIQCQVDSQVTMMFWYRQQPGQSLTLIATANQGSEATYESGFVIDKFPISRPNLTFSTLTVSNMSPEDSSIYLCSVDRTGLNTEAFFGQGTRLTVV.

This clonotype was seen ten or more times. This chain links TRBV5-6 with TRBJ2-7, with TRBD1 matching 8 bases. Germline V gene data show CDR1 as SGHDT and CDR2 as YYEEEE. The junction had 9 bases not matched to a gene; V was cut back by 4 bases and J by 3 bases. This CDR3 has 15 amino acids. CDR3 DNA sequence: TGTGCCAGCAGCCCGGACAGGGTGTCTTACTACGAGCAGTACTTC. It translates to CASSPDRVSYYEQYF.

In this sample, this clonotype turned up a few times. J is TRBJ1-3 and V is TRBV7-6; 9 nucleotides line up with TRBD1. V was pared by 4 bases and J by 1 base, with 5 bases of the junction left unmatched. The CDR3 spans 16 residues. Germline CDR1 is SGHVS and CDR2 is FNYEAQ. The CDR3 protein is CASSSGQGLSGNTIYF. The CDR3 nucleotides are TGTGCCAGCAGCTCGGGACAGGGTCTATCTGGAAACACCATATATTTT. Using reference TRBV7-6 and TRBJ1-3 for the parts outside the CDR3, the full variable domain is GAGVSQSPRYKVTKRGQDVALRCDPISGHVSLYWYRQALGQGPEFLTYFNYEAQQDKSGLPNDRFSAERPEGSISTLTIQRTEQRDSAMYRCASSSGQGLSGNTIYFGEGSWLTVV.

The gene calls are TRBV20-1 and TRBJ2-4; a weak D match, TRBD1 (6 bases). The germline V gene has CDR1 DFQATT and CDR2 SNEGSKA (reference sequence). Trimming took off 5 bases at V and 0 bases at J, with 14 bases between the two ends. The CDR3 spans 15 residues. The CDR3 nucleotides read TGCAGTGCTTTCGCATACAGGGAAGCCAAAAACATTCAGTACTTC. It is translated as CSAFAYREAKNIQYF.

Comments on this clonotype: An end of the junction differs from the germline gene, which may be a read error. This chain links TRBV5-1 with TRBJ1-3; D possibly corresponds to TRBD1 (5 bases). This CDR3 comprises 16 residues. In germline, CDR1 is SGHRS, CDR2 YFSETQ. CDR3 sequence reads: CASSLVGDLSGHTIYF. CDR3 bases: TGCGCCAGCAGCTTGGTGGGGGACCTCTCTGGACACACCATATATTTT.

This chain links TRBV29-1 with TRBJ2-3; 9 positions match TRBD2. The CDR3 extends over 14 amino acids. V shed 3 bases, J shed 3 bases, and the junction held 4 bases outside the gene matches. The germline V gene has CDR1 SQVTM and CDR2 ANQGSEA. The CDR3 loop reads CSVESREGTDTQYF. The CDR3 region has the DNA TGCAGCGTTGAGTCGCGGGAGGGAACAGATACGCAGTATTTT.

This clonotype was seen only a few times. The chain recombines TRBV9 with TRBJ2-3; D tentatively reads TRBD1 or TRBD2 (5 bases each). V lost 4 bases and J 0 bases, leaving 12 bases between the germline ends. CDR3 size: 15 residues. Germline V gene data show CDR1 as SGDLS and CDR2 as YYNGEE. CDR3 in amino acids: CASSPRDQSTDTQYF. The CDR3 bases are TGTGCCAGCAGCCCCCGGGACCAGAGCACAGATACGCAGTATTTT.

The chain uses TRBV7-7 and TRBJ2-5, with D possibly TRBD2 on 5 matching bases. The length of the CDR3 is 14 residues. Germline-derived CDR1 and CDR2 are SSHAT and FNYEAQ (reference sequence). V lost 1 base and J 4 bases, leaving 10 bases between the germline ends. CDR3 nucleotide sequence: TGTGCCAGCAGCTTAGAGAGGGTGGGAGAGACCCAGTACTTC. This translates into CASSLERVGETQYF.

This clonotype was counted a few times. The V gene is TRBV7-2, the J gene TRBJ2-1; D possibly corresponds to TRBD1 (7 bases). The CDR3 has 16 residues. Trimming removed 2 bases at V and 3 bases at J, with 14 bases between. The germline V gene has CDR1 SGHTA and CDR2 FQGNSA. CDR3 sequence (DNA): TGTGCCAGCAGCTTACTCCCCCAGGGGGGCTACAATGAGCAGTTCTTC. This translates into CASSLLPQGGYNEQFF.

V usage is TRBV2 and J usage is TRBJ2-1; D is unclear. This CDR3 spans 15 amino acids. Germline V gives CDR1 SNHLY, CDR2 FYNNEI. Trimming removed 2 bases from V and 2 bases from J, with 10 bases in between. The DNA of the CDR3 is TGTGCCAGCAGTGAAAGGCAGATCCCCTACAATGAGCAGTTCTTC. This codes for CASSERQIPYNEQFF.

The chain is built from TRBV9 and TRBJ2-7; D gene ambiguous. The CDR3 runs 15 residues. Trimming cost V 0 bases and J 3 bases, with 13 bases left between them. Germline V gives CDR1 SGDLS, CDR2 YYNGEE. For the CDR3, the DNA is TGTGCCAGCAGCGTAGGTGGCCCTACCAACTACGAGCAGTACTTC. It encodes CASSVGGPTNYEQYF.

The rearrangement joins TRBV15 to TRBJ2-3; 11 bases match TRBD2. The V gene's germline CDR1 is LNHNV and CDR2 YYDKDF (reference sequence). Trimming at V came to 7 bases and at J to 0 bases, leaving 3 bases not matched to a gene. The CDR3 is 15 amino acids. The CDR3 DNA is TGTGCCACCAAGACTAGCGGGGAAAGCACAGATACGCAGTATTTT. Its translation is CATKTSGESTDTQYF.

The sample holds one count of this clonotype. The chain joins TRBV29-1 to TRBJ2-1; D is possibly TRBD1 (6 bases). The CDR3 totals 16 residues. Germline values: CDR1 SQVTM, CDR2 ANQGSEA. The germline V and J ends were trimmed by 3 bases and 6 bases, with 21 bases remaining between them. The CDR3 here is CSVDNRDTKSTNEQFF. The CDR3 DNA is TGCAGCGTTGATAACCGGGACACAAAAAGTACCAATGAGCAGTTCTTC.

There are a few counts of this clonotype. The chain recombines TRBV20-1 with TRBJ1-5; 9 bases are a match to TRBD1. CDR1 and CDR2 (germline): DFQATT, SNEGSKA (reference sequence). V gave up 1 base and J gave up 6 bases; unmatched junction bases: 13. This CDR3 spans 17 amino acids. The CDR3 DNA follows: TGCAGTGCTAGAGCGGGCCCCACAGGGGGCTTCGGTCAGCCCCAGCATTTT. It codes for CSARAGPTGGFGQPQHF.

The CDR3 region has the DNA TGCAGTGCTAACCGGGACAGTTTTCTTGGAGGCTACACCTTC. Translation gives CSANRDSFLGGYTF. The V gene is TRBV20-1, the J gene TRBJ1-2; 7 positions agree with TRBD1. The germline V gene has CDR1 DFQATT and CDR2 SNEGSKA (reference sequence). This CDR3 has 14 amino acids. The V and J ends lost 4 bases and 8 bases, in that order; junction bases with no gene match: 13.

The chain carries TRBV18 and TRBJ1-1, with 9 bases matching TRBD1. V lost 6 bases and J lost 11; bases outside the gene matches: 10. Germline V gene lookup returns CDR1 KGHSH and CDR2 LQKENI. The CDR3 extends over 13 amino acids. The CDR3: CASSPGTGMIAFF. The CDR3 DNA follows: TGTGCCAGCTCCCCCGGGACAGGGATGATTGCTTTCTTT. The variable domain in full, with the rest retrieved from reference TRBV18 and TRBJ1-1, is NAGVMQNPRHLVRRRGQEARLRCSPMKGHSHVYWYRQLPEEGLKFMVYLQKENIIDESGMPKERFSAEFPKEGPSILRIQQVVRGDSAAYFCASSPGTGMIAFFGQGTRLTVV.

Remarks on this clonotype: Relative to the germline gene, one junction end is altered; a read error may explain this. The rearrangement uses TRBV27 and TRBJ2-1; D may correspond to TRBD1 or TRBD2 (6 bases each). The CDR3 extends over 13 amino acids. Per the germline V gene, CDR1 is MNHEY and CDR2 is SMNVEV (reference sequence). CDR3 nucleotides: TGTGCCAGCAGTTTATCAAGGGGGACTCCTAACCTCTTC. Translating it yields CASSLSRGTPNLF.

The V and J genes are TRBV5-6 and TRBJ2-7, with unresolved D. The CDR3 spans 14 residues. V lost 0 bases and J 5 bases, leaving 12 bases between the germline ends. CDR1 and CDR2 from the germline V gene are SGHDT and YYEEEE. CDR3 region: CASSLGFSRNEQYV. The CDR3 nucleotides read TGTGCCAGCAGCTTGGGGTTCTCCAGGAACGAGCAGTACGTC.

The V call is TRBV6-2 or TRBV6-3, the J call TRBJ2-7; 7 bases match TRBD1. The CDR3 is made up of 15 amino acids. Trimming took 7 bases from V and 1 from J; bases not matched to a gene: 10. CDR1 MNHEY and CDR2 SVGEGT come from the germline V gene. Written as DNA, the CDR3 is TGTGCCAGCACCACGGCCGGGACAGCATCCTACGAGCAGTACGTC. This gives the protein CASTTAGTASYEQYV.

This rearrangement joins TRBV12-3 or TRBV12-4 to TRBJ1-1; D uncertain. The CDR3 contains 14 residues. V dropped 3 bases and J dropped 1 base, with 9 bases sitting between them. CDR3 residues: CASSFGRWNTEAFF. The DNA of the CDR3 is TGTGCCAGCAGTTTCGGGCGGTGGAACACTGAAGCTTTCTTT.

This chain uses TRBV13 with TRBJ1-2; 7 bases match TRBD1. This CDR3 region has 16 residues. The ends lost 6 bases at V and 2 bases at J; junction bases unmatched: 12. Germline CDR1 is PRHDT and CDR2 is FYEKMQ (reference sequence). This CDR3 is CASSPRWDSQNYGYTF. The CDR3 DNA sequence: TGTGCCAGCAGTCCAAGGTGGGACAGCCAAAACTATGGCTACACCTTC.

The chain joins TRBV21-1 to TRBJ1-2; TRBD1 was called by the table and not checked on the DNA. TRBV21-1 is recorded as a pseudogene. The CDR3 covers 11 residues. CDR3 sequence reads: CATGQGDGYTF. DNA for the CDR3: TGTGCCACGGGGCAGGGGGACGGCTACACCTTC.

This rearrangement joins TRBV7-9 to TRBJ2-7, with 8 bases that match TRBD2. The CDR3 totals 15 residues. CDR1 and CDR2 (germline): SEHNR, FQNEAQ (reference sequence). J was trimmed by 4 bases and V by 1 base; bases with no gene match: 6. Here the CDR3 DNA reads TGTGCCAGCAGCTTAGGAGCGGGAGTATGGTACGAGCAGTACGTC. Its protein is CASSLGAGVWYEQYV.

The rearrangement uses TRBV19 and TRBJ1-2; the match to TRBD1 covers 8 bases. Germline V gives CDR1 LNHDA, CDR2 SQIVND (reference sequence). This CDR3 contains 15 residues. The trim removed 3 bases at V and 4 bases at J, leaving 7 bases unmatched. The CDR3, as DNA: TGTGCCAGTAGTATTTACAGGGACAGGACCTATGGCTACACCTTC. Amino acid sequence: CASSIYRDRTYGYTF.

CDR3 protein: CASSLALGQGIEQYF. In DNA form, the CDR3 reads TGCGCCAGCAGCTTGGCCCTGGGGCAGGGGATCGAGCAGTACTTC. This rearrangement joins TRBV5-1 to TRBJ2-7; maybe TRBD1 (6 bases). Germline V gene sequence: CDR1 SGHRS, CDR2 YFSETQ. There are 15 residues in the CDR3. The V end was cut by 0 bases, the J end by 6 bases, with 16 bases between.

The chain couples TRBV4-2 to TRBJ1-4; 8 nucleotides align to TRBD1. V lost 4 bases to trimming and J lost 5 bases; unmatched junction nucleotides: 6. The V gene's germline CDR1 is LGHNA and CDR2 YNFKEQ. The CDR3 has 15 residues. The CDR3 region is CASSPEDRANEKLFF. The CDR3 nucleotides read TGTGCCAGCAGCCCGGAGGACAGGGCGAATGAAAAACTGTTTTTT.